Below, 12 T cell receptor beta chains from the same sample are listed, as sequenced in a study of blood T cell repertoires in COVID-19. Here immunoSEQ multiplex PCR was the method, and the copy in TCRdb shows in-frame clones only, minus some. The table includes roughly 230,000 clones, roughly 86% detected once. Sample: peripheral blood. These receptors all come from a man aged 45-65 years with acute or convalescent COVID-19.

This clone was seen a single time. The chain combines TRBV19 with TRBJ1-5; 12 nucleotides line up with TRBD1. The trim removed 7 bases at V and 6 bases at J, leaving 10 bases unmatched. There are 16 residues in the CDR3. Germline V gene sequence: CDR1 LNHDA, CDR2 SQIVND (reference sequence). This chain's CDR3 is CASIPRGQGAVQPQHF. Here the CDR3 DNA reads TGTGCCAGTATTCCCAGGGGACAGGGGGCGGTTCAGCCCCAGCATTTT.

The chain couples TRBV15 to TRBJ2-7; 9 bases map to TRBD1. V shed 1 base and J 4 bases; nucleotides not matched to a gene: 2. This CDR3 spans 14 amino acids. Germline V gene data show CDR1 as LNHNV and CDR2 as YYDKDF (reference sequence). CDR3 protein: CATSRVTGGYEQYF. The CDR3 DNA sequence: TGTGCCACCAGCAGAGTGACAGGGGGATACGAGCAGTACTTC.

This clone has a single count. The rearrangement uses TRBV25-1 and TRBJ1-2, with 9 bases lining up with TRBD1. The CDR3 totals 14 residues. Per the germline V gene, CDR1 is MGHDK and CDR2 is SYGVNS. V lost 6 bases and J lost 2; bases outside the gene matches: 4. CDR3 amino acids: CASSRDRANYGYTF. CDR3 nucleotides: TGTGCCAGCAGCCGGGACAGGGCGAACTATGGCTACACCTTC.

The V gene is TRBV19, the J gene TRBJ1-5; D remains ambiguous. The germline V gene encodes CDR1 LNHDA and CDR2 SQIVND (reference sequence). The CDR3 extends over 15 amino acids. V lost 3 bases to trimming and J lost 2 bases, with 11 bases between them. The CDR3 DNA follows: TGTGCCAGTAGTATGAGTCGAGCCCGCAATCAGCCCCAGCATTTT. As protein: CASSMSRARNQPQHF.

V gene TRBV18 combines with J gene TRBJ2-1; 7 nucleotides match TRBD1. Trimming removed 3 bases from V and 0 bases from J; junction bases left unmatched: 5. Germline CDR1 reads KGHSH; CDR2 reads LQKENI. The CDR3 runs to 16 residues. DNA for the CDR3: TGTGCCAGCTCACCGCCATCAGGGGGCTCCTACAATGAGCAGTTCTTC. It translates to CASSPPSGGSYNEQFF.

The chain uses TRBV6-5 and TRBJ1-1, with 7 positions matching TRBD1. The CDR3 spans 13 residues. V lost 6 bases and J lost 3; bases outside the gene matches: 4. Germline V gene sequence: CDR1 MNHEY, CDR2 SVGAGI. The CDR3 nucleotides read TGTGCCAGCAGCAGGGGGTCAGACACTGAAGCTTTCTTT. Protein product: CASSRGSDTEAFF.

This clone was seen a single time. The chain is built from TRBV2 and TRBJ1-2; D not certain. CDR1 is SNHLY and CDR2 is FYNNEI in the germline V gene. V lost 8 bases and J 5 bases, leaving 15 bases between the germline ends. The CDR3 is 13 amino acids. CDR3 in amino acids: CASRRTSRYGYTF. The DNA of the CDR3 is TGTGCCAGCCGTCGGACTTCCCGGTATGGCTACACCTTC. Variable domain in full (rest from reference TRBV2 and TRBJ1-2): EPEVTQTPSHQVTQMGQEVILRCVPISNHLYFYWYRQILGQKVEFLVSFYNNEISEKSEIFDDQFSVERPDGSNFTLKIRSTKLEDSAMYFCASRRTSRYGYTFGSGTRLTVV.

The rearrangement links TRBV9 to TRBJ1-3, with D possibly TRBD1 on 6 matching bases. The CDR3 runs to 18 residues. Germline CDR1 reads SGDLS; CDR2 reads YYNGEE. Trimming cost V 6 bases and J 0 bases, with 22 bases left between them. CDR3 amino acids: CASTPAGALSGSGNTIYF. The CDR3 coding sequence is TGTGCCAGCACCCCCGCAGGGGCCCTCTCGGGCTCTGGAAACACCATATATTTT.

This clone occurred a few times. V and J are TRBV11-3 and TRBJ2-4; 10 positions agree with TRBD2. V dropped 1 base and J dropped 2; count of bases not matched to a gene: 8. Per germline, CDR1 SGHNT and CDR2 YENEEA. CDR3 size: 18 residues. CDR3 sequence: CASSLVASGSGTKNIQYF. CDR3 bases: TGTGCCAGCAGCTTAGTAGCTAGCGGGAGTGGTACCAAAAACATTCAGTACTTC.

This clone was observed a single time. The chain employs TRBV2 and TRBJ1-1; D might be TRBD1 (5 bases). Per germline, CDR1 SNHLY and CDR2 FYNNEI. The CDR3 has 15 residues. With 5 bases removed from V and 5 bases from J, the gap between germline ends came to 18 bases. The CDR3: CASSSVFRVGTEAFF. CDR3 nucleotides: TGTGCCAGCAGTAGCGTGTTCAGGGTGGGAACTGAAGCTTTCTTT.

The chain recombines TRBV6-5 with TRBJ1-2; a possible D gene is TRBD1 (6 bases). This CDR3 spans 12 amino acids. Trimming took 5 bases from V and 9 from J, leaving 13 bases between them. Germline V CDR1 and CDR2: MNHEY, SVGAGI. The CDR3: CASSINRESYTF. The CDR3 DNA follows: TGTGCCAGCAGTATTAACAGGGAGAGCTACACCTTC.

This CDR3 reads CASSLVGARNEQFF. CDR3 sequence (DNA): TGTGCCAGCAGCTTAGTGGGGGCTAGGAATGAGCAGTTCTTC. The rearrangement links TRBV7-9 to TRBJ2-1; D possibly corresponds to TRBD1 (6 bases). In germline, CDR1 is SEHNR, CDR2 FQNEAQ (reference sequence). V shed 1 base and J shed 7 bases, with 11 bases lying between them. CDR3 length: 14 residues.